This T cell receptor beta chain was recorded in a study of cytotoxic CD8 clonotypes in ibrutinib-treated CLL. Some clones are missing from TCRdb's copy, which holds only in-frame ones; the method was immunoSEQ multiplex PCR. The sample carries around 310,000 clones, around four fifths recorded once. About this clone itself: Its antigen is still unknown.

The V gene's germline CDR1 is SGHNT and CDR2 YENEEA. V shed 5 bases, J shed 3 bases, and the junction held 5 bases outside the gene matches. The CDR3 loop spans 14 amino acids. Findings of the study overall: Clonality at baseline surpassed age-matched healthy donors and tracked circulating CD8+ T-cell counts. Clonality, elevated at ibrutinib response, dropped back toward baseline at progression.

The sequence came from a human donor with chronic lymphocytic leukemia. V gene TRBV11-3 combines with J gene TRBJ2-3; 7 nucleotides line up with TRBD2. Source: PBMCs, taken before ibrutinib treatment. The CDR3 coding sequence is TGTGCCAGCAGCCCGACACTAGCGACAGATACGCAGTATTTT. It translates to CASSPTLATDTQYF.